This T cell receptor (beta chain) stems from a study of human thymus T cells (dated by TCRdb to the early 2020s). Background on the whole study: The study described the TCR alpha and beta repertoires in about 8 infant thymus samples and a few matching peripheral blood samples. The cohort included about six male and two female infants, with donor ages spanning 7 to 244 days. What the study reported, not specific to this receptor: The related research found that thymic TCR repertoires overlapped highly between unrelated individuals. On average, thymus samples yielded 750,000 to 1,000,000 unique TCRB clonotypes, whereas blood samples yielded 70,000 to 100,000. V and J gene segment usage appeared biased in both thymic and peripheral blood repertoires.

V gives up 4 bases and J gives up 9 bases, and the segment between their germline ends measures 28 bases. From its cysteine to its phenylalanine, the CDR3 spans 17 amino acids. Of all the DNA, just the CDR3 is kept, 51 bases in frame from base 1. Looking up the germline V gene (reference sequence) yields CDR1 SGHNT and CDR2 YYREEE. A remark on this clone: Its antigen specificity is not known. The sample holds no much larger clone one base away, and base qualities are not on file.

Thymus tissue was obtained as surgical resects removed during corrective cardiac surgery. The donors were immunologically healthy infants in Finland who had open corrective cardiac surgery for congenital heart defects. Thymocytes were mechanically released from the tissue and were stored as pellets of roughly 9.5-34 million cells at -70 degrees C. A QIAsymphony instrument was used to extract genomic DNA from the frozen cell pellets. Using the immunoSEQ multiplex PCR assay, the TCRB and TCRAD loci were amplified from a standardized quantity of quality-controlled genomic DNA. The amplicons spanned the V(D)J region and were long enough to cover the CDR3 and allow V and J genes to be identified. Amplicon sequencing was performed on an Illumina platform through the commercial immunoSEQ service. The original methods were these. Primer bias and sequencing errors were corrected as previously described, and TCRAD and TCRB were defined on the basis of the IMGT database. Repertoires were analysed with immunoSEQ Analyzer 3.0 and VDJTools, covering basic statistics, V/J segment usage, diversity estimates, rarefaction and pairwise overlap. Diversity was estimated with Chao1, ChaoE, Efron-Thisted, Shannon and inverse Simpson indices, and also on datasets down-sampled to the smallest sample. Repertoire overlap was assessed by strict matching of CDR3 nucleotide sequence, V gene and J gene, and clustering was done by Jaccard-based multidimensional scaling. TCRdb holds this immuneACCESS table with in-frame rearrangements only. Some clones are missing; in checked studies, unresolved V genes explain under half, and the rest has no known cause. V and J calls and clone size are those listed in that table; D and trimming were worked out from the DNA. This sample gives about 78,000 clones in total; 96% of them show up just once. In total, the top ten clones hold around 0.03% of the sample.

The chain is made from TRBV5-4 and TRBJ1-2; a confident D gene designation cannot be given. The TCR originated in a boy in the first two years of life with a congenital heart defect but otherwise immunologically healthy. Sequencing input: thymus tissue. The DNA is TGTGCCAGCAGCCTCCCCGAGGCCAGCTTGGGCGACCCCCGCTACACCTTC. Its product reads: CASSLPEASLGDPRYTF.